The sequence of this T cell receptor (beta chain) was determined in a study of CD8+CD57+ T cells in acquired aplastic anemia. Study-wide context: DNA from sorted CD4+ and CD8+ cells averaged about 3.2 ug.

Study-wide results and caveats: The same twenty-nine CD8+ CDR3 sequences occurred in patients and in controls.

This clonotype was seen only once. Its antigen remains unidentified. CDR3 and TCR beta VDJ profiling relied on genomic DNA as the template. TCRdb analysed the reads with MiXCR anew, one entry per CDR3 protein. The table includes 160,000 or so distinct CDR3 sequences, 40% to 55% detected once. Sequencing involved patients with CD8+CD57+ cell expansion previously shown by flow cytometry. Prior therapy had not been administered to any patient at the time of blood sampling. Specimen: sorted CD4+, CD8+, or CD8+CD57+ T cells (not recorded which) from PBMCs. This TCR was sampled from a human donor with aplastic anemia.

DNA of the CDR3: TGTGCCAGCAGCTTGAGGGGGGGGTCACCCCTCCACTTT. Translation gives CASSLRGGSPLHF. This chain uses TRBV7-2 with TRBJ1-6, with a tentative D call TRBD1 (6 bases). Trimming pared 3 bases from V and 10 bases from J, leaving 10 bases between. This CDR3 contains 13 residues. The germline V gene encodes CDR1 SGHTA and CDR2 FQGNSA. Together with reference TRBV7-2 and TRBJ1-6, the CDR3 gives the full variable domain: GAGVSQSPSNKVTEKGKDVELRCDPISGHTALYWYRQSLGQGLEFLIYFQGNSAPDKSGLPSDRFSAERTGGSVSTLTIQRTQQEDSAVYLCASSLRGGSPLHFGNGTRLTVT.